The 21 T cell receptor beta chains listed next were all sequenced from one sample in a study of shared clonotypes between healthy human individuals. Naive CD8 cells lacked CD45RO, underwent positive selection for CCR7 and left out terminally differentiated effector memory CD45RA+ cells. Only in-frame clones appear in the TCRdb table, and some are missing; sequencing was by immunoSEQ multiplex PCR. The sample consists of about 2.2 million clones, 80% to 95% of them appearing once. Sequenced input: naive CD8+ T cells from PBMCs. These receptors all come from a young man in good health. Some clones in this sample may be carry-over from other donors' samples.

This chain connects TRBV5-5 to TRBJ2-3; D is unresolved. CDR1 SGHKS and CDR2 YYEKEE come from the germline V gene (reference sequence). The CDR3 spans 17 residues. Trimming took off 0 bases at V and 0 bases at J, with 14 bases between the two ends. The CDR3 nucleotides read TGTGCCAGCAGCTTGGTTGTGGGTGCCACTAGCACAGATACGCAGTATTTT. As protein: CASSLVVGATSTDTQYF.

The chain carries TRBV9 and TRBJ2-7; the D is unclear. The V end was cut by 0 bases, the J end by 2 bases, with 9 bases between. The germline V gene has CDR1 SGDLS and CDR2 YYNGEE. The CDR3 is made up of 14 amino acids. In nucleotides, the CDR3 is TGTGCCAGCAGCGTAGACTTACTAACCTACGAGCAGTACTTC. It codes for CASSVDLLTYEQYF.

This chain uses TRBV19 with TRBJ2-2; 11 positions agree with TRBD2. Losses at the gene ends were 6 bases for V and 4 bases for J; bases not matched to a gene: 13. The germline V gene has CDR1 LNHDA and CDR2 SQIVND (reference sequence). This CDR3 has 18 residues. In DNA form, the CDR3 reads TGTGCCAGTAGCCCACTAGCGGGAGAGTCCGTAAGCACCGGGGAGCTGTTTTTT. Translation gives CASSPLAGESVSTGELFF.

CDR3 region: CASSLGQLYNEQFF. The CDR3 DNA follows: TGTGCCAGCAGCTTAGGACAGCTTTACAATGAGCAGTTCTTC. V and J are TRBV11-3 and TRBJ2-1, with D possibly matching TRBD1 (5 bases). This CDR3 is built from 14 residues. CDR1 is SGHNT, CDR2 YENEEA, per germline. The ends were cut back, 1 base at V and 4 bases at J, with 8 bases in the middle.

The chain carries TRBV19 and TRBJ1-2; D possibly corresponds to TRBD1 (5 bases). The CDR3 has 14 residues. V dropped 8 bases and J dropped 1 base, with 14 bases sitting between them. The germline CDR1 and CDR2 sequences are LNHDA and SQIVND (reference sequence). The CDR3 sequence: CASGLRGDNYGYTF. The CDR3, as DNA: TGTGCCAGTGGTCTTAGAGGGGATAACTATGGCTACACCTTC.

The CDR3 nucleotides read TGTGCCAGCAGTGCCGGGATTCTGCCCAAGACCCAGTACTTC. As protein: CASSAGILPKTQYF. The chain links TRBV2 to TRBJ2-5; tentative D call: TRBD2 (5 bases). CDR1 is SNHLY and CDR2 is FYNNEI in the germline V gene. This CDR3 region has 14 residues. V was pared by 4 bases and J by 6 bases, with 15 bases between.

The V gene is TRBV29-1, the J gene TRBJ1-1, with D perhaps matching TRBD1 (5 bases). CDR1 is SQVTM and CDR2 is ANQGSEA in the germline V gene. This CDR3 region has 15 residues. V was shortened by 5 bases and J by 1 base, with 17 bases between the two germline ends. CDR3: CSVYRDQRTNTEAFF. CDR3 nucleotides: TGCAGCGTTTACCGGGACCAACGGACGAACACTGAAGCTTTCTTT. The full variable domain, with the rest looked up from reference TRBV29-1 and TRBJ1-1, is SAVISQKPSRDICQRGTSLTIQCQVDSQVTMMFWYRQQPGQSLTLIATANQGSEATYESGFVIDKFPISRPNLTFSTLTVSNMSPEDSSIYLCSVYRDQRTNTEAFFGQGTRLTVV.

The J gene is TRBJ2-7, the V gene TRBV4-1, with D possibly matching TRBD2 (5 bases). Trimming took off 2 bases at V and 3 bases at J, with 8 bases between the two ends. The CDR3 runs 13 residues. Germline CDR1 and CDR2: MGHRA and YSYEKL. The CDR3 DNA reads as TGCGCCAGCAGCCAAACGGGATTCTACGAGCAGTACTTC. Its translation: CASSQTGFYEQYF.

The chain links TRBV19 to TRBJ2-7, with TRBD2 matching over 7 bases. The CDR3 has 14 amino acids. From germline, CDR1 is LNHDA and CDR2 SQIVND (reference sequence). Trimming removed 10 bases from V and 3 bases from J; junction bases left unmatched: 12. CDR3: CATSSGLAVYEQYF. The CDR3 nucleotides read TGTGCCACCTCATCGGGGCTAGCGGTCTACGAGCAGTACTTC.

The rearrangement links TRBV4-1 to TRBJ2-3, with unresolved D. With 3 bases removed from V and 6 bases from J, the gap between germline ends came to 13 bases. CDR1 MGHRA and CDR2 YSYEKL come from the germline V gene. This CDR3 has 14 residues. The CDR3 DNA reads TGCGCCAGCAGCCACCGCCCTCTTGAGGATACGCAGTATTTT. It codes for CASSHRPLEDTQYF.

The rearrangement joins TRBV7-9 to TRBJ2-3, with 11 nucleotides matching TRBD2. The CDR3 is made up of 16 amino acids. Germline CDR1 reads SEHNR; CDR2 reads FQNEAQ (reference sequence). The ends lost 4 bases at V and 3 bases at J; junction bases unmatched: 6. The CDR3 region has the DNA TGTGCCAGCAGCTCACAACTAGCGGGAGCGACAGATACGCAGTATTTT. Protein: CASSSQLAGATDTQYF.

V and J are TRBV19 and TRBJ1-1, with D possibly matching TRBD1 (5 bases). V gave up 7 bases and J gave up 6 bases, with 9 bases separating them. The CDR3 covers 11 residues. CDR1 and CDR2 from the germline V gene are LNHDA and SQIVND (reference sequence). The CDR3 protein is CASTLGPEAFF. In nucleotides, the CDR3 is TGTGCCAGTACCCTGGGGCCTGAAGCTTTCTTT.

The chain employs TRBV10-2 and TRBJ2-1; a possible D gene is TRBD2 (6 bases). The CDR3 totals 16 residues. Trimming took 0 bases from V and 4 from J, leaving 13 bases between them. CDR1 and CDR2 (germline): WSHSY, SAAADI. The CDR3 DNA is TGCGCCAGCAGTGAGTCAGGTCTAGCGAATTACAATGAGCAGTTCTTC. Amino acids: CASSESGLANYNEQFF.

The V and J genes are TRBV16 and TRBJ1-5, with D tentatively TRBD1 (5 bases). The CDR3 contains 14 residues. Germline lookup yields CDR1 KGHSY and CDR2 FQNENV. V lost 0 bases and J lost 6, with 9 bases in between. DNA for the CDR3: TGTGCCAGCAGCCAATCGGGGGTAACTCAGCCCCAGCATTTT. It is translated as CASSQSGVTQPQHF.

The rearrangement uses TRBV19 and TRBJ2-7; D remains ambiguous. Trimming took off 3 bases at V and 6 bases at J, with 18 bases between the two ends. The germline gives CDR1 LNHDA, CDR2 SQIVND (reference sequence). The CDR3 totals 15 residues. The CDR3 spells CASSMARSPTGEQYF. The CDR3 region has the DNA TGTGCCAGTAGTATGGCCCGGAGTCCCACGGGCGAGCAGTACTTC.

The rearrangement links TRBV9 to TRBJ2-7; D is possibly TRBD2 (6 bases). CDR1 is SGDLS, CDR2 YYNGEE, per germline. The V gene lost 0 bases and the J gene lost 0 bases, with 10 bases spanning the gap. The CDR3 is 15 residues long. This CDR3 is CASSVDGTPSYEQYF. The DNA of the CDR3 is TGTGCCAGCAGCGTAGACGGGACTCCCTCCTACGAGCAGTACTTC. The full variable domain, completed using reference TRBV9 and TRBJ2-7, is DSGVTQTPKHLITATGQRVTLRCSPRSGDLSVYWYQQSLDQGLQFLIQYYNGEERAKGNILERFSAQQFPDLHSELNLSSLELGDSALYFCASSVDGTPSYEQYFGPGTRLTVT.

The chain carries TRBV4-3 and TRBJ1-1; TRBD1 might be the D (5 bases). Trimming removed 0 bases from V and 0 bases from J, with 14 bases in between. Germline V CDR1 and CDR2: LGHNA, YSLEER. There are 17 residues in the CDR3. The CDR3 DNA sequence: TGCGCCAGCAGCCAAGATATTCCGCAGGGTTTGAACACTGAAGCTTTCTTT. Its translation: CASSQDIPQGLNTEAFF.

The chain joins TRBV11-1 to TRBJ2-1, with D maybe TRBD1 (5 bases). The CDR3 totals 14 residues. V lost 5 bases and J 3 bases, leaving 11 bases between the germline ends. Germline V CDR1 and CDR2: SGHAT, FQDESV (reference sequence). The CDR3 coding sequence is TGTGCCAGCAGCCTTTACGACAGCTACAATGAGCAGTTCTTC. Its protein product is CASSLYDSYNEQFF.

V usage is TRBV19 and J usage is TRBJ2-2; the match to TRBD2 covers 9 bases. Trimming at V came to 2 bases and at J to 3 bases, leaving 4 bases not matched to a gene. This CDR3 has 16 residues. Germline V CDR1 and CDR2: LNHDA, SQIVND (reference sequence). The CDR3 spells CASSIRTSVYTGELFF. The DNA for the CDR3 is TGTGCCAGTAGTATACGGACTAGCGTGTACACCGGGGAGCTGTTTTTT. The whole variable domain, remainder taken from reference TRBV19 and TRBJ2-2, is DGGITQSPKYLFRKEGQNVTLSCEQNLNHDAMYWYRQDPGQGLRLIYYSQIVNDFQKGDIAEGYSVSREKKESFPLTVTSAQKNPTAFYLCASSIRTSVYTGELFFGEGSRLTVL.

CDR3 loop: CASSPRDSPYYGYTF. The CDR3 nucleotides read TGTGCCAGCAGCCCTAGGGACAGCCCATACTATGGCTACACCTTC. V gene TRBV5-6 combines with J gene TRBJ1-2, with 7 bases fitting TRBD1. Looked up from germline, CDR1 is SGHDT and CDR2 is YYEEEE. The CDR3 extends over 15 amino acids. V was clipped by 4 bases and J by 3 bases; unmatched bases: 9.

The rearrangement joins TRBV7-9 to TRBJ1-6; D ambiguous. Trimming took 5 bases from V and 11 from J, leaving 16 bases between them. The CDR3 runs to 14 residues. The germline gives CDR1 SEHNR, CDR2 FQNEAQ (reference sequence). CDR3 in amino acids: CASSPDGLLTPLHF. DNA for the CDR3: TGTGCCAGCAGCCCCGACGGGTTGCTGACACCCCTCCACTTT.